This passage covers 6 T cell receptor beta chains from one sample sequenced in a study of shared clonotypes between healthy human individuals. It was CD45RO-negative cells, positively selected for CCR7, that made up naive CD8 cells, with terminally differentiated effector memory CD45RA+ cells excluded. TCRdb's table, derived via immunoSEQ multiplex PCR, lists solely in-frame clones and lacks some. Of roughly 1,800,000 clones in the sample, about 95% were seen once. The sequenced sample consisted of naive CD8+ T cells sorted from blood. Receptor source: a man aged 18 to 30 in good health.

The rearrangement uses TRBV14 and TRBJ2-7, with D possibly TRBD2 on 6 matching bases. V was trimmed by 2 bases and J by 4 bases, leaving 9 bases between them. CDR1 and CDR2 (germline): SGHDN, FVKESK. This CDR3 is 13 amino acids long. This CDR3 reads CASSQTGTYEQYF. The CDR3 DNA reads as TGTGCCAGCAGCCAAACCGGGACTTACGAGCAGTACTTC.

The chain is built from TRBV28 and TRBJ2-7; D unresolved. CDR3 length: 13 residues. CDR1 MDHEN and CDR2 SYDVKM come from the germline V gene. V was shortened by 1 base and J by 2 bases, with 6 bases between the two germline ends. The CDR3 nucleotides read TGTGCCAGCAGTTTATTCGGTACCTACGAGCAGTACTTC. This encodes CASSLFGTYEQYF.

The chain joins TRBV4-1 to TRBJ2-3; 9 bases fit TRBD2. The CDR3 length is 14 residues. V was clipped by 5 bases and J by 3 bases; unmatched bases: 3. CDR1 MGHRA and CDR2 YSYEKL come from the germline V gene. CDR3 sequence (DNA): TGCGCCAGCAGCGCTAGCGGGGCGACAGATACGCAGTATTTT. Translated, it gives CASSASGATDTQYF.

With respect to this clone: This specimen includes other DNA sequences encoding the same CDR3. The chain recombines TRBV5-1 with TRBJ2-7, with unresolved D. The CDR3 covers 12 residues. The V gene lost 1 base and the J gene lost 4 bases, with 6 bases spanning the gap. Germline-derived CDR1 and CDR2 are SGHRS and YFSETQ. The CDR3, as DNA: TGCGCCAGCAGCTTGTCCGGGTACGAGCAGTACTTC. Translated: CASSLSGYEQYF. The whole variable domain, filled in from reference TRBV5-1 and TRBJ2-7, reads KAGVTQTPRYLIKTRGQQVTLSCSPISGHRSVSWYQQTPGQGLQFLFEYFSETQRNKGNFPGRFSGRQFSNSRSEMNVSTLELGDSALYLCASSLSGYEQYFGPGTRLTVT.

Details on this clone: This sample also contains other DNA sequences that code for the same CDR3. This chain links TRBV19 with TRBJ1-1, with D perhaps TRBD1 (6 bases). V was clipped by 3 bases and J by 8 bases, with 7 bases between them. CDR1 and CDR2 (germline): LNHDA, SQIVND (reference sequence). This CDR3 has 11 amino acids. The CDR3 DNA reads TGTGCCAGTAGTATCGGGACAGAAGCTTTCTTT. Amino acid sequence: CASSIGTEAFF.

The V gene is TRBV6-5, the J gene TRBJ2-5; D is possibly TRBD1 (5 bases). Per germline, CDR1 MNHEY and CDR2 SVGAGI. Trimming took 5 bases from V and 5 from J, leaving 12 bases between them. The CDR3 covers 13 residues. DNA of the CDR3: TGTGCCAGCAGTGAACAGGCGTCCGAGACCCAGTACTTC. As protein: CASSEQASETQYF.